This TCR beta chain was sequenced in a study of blood T cell repertoires in COVID-19 (dated by TCRdb to about 2020). Turning to the overall study: Samples covering the acute and convalescent phases of COVID-19 were provided by collaborators in the United States, Italy and Spain. The prospective study material was composed of cDNA or gDNA derived from T cells, B-cell-depleted T cells, or PBMCs. Deeply sampled blood TCRbeta repertoires from subjects exposed to, actively infected with, or recovered from COVID-19 were included in the dataset. The repertoires were released in a freely available public database intended as a resource for research on the immune response to SARS-CoV-2. Samples came from the ongoing ImmuneRACE study (first 160 participants) plus 1,254 subjects from 6 global collaborators. The sample metadata nearly always contained a de-identified subject ID, COVID-19 status, age in years and sex. Where available, HLA class I and class II types were taken from metadata supplied by the sample provider and were not determined by assay-based typing.

General conclusions and limits of the study: How much clinical and demographic metadata was included differed by source and by participant, and the metadata was provided uncurated.

Inclusive of the bounding cysteine and phenylalanine, the CDR3 is 15 residues long. Of the read, only the CDR3 DNA is kept; its 45 bases are in frame from base 1. V lost 3 bases and J lost 3 bases; the stretch between them is 11 bases long. Per the germline V gene, KGHDR is the CDR1 and SFDVKD is the CDR2. Worth noting for this clone: Its antigen is not yet known. Base quality data are lacking; no much larger clone is found one base away.

TCRbeta CDR3 regions were amplified from genomic DNA by means of the immunoSEQ Assay, a bias-controlled multiplex PCR. Per the source publication's procedure: Nucleated cell counts per sample were estimated from amplification of reference gene primers within the assay. To quantify the absolute abundance of each unique TCRbeta CDR3 rearrangement, sequence reads were collapsed and filtered. Productive Simpson clonality was computed per sample as the square root of Simpson's diversity index over productive rearrangements. Not all clones reach the TCRdb copy of this immuneACCESS table, which keeps in-frame sequences only. Checked studies attribute under half of the gap to unresolved V genes and leave the rest unexplained. V and J calls and clone size come straight from that table; D and trimming were deduced from the DNA. This sample lists 150,000 to 200,000 clones; about four fifths were detected once. The ten biggest clones cover less than 3.5% of the sample.

In the prospective study, participants were 18 to 89 years old, resided in about two dozen geographic areas of the United States, and were enrolled through a virtual design. Cohort assignment in the prospective study relied on participant-reported clinical history from a screening survey and a study questionnaire. Exposed participants had been in contact with someone with a PCR-confirmed or clinician-diagnosed COVID-19 case within 2 weeks of study entry. In the prospective study, whole blood, serum and a nasopharyngeal or oropharyngeal swab were collected from each participant by mobile phlebotomists. Participants in the prospective study had the option to provide additional blood draws and questionnaires over a 2-month period. Prospective study blood samples were shipped either frozen or at room temperature before DNA extraction.

The sequence joins TRBV24-1 to TRBJ1-5; perhaps TRBD1 is the D gene, with 6 bases matching. The receptor was isolated from a woman aged 30 to 39 who had been exposed to COVID-19. The sequencing input was PBMCs or T cells enriched from blood (not recorded which). CDR3 loop: CATSDPGQNNQPQHF. The nucleotide sequence reads TGTGCCACCAGTGATCCCGGACAGAACAATCAGCCCCAGCATTTT.